Following are 6 T cell receptor beta chains from one sample sequenced in a study of T cell changes during pregnancy in multiple sclerosis. Measured with immunoSEQ multiplex PCR; TCRdb has only the in-frame clones, and not every one. The table includes roughly 86,000 clones, roughly 92% detected once. The specimen comprised peripheral blood, sampled in the first trimester of pregnancy. These receptors were taken from a female donor with multiple sclerosis, enrolled in a pregnancy study.

V is TRBV7-8 and J is TRBJ1-5, with D tentatively TRBD1 (5 bases). This CDR3 spans 17 amino acids. Per the germline V gene, CDR1 is SGHVS and CDR2 is FQNEAQ. V dropped 1 base and J dropped 2 bases, with 15 bases sitting between them. In DNA, the CDR3 is TGTGCCAGCAGCTTAGACGGGGGACCGGGGGGCAATCAGCCCCAGCATTTT. This translates into CASSLDGGPGGNQPQHF.

The rearrangement joins TRBV27 to TRBJ2-1, with TRBD2 matching over 16 bases. V lost 7 bases to trimming and J lost 0 bases; unmatched junction nucleotides: 9. Germline loops: CDR1 MNHEY, CDR2 SMNVEV (reference sequence). CDR3 length: 19 amino acids. The CDR3, as DNA: TGTGCCAGCACCCGCACGGGACTAGCGGGAGGGCCCTCCTACAATGAGCAGTTCTTC. Amino acid sequence: CASTRTGLAGGPSYNEQFF.

The chain recombines TRBV2 with TRBJ2-7; possibly TRBD1 for D (8 bases). V lost 8 bases and J lost 4, with 15 bases in between. Germline CDR1 is SNHLY and CDR2 is FYNNEI. This CDR3 is built from 13 residues. The CDR3 sequence: CASERDRSYEQYF. The CDR3 DNA sequence: TGTGCCAGCGAGCGGGACAGGTCGTACGAGCAGTACTTC. The variable domain in full, completed from reference TRBV2 and TRBJ2-7, reads EPEVTQTPSHQVTQMGQEVILRCVPISNHLYFYWYRQILGQKVEFLVSFYNNEISEKSEIFDDQFSVERPDGSNFTLKIRSTKLEDSAMYFCASERDRSYEQYFGPGTRLTVT.

V and J are TRBV19 and TRBJ2-1, with 7 bases matching TRBD2. The germline V gene has CDR1 LNHDA and CDR2 SQIVND (reference sequence). V lost 4 bases and J lost 4; bases outside the gene matches: 4. The CDR3 is 14 residues long. The CDR3 is CASSTLATYNEQFF. In DNA, the CDR3 is TGTGCCAGTAGTACACTAGCGACTTACAATGAGCAGTTCTTC.

This chain links TRBV18 with TRBJ2-3; 7 bases line up with TRBD1. Germline CDR1 reads KGHSH; CDR2 reads LQKENI. The CDR3 spans 14 residues. V shed 6 bases and J 4 bases; nucleotides not matched to a gene: 7. This CDR3 reads CASSLDRVADTQYF. CDR3 bases: TGTGCCAGCTCCCTAGACAGGGTTGCAGATACGCAGTATTTT. Full variable domain (outside the CDR3, taken from reference TRBV18 and TRBJ2-3): NAGVMQNPRHLVRRRGQEARLRCSPMKGHSHVYWYRQLPEEGLKFMVYLQKENIIDESGMPKERFSAEFPKEGPSILRIQQVVRGDSAAYFCASSLDRVADTQYFGPGTRLTVL.

The rearrangement uses TRBV27 and TRBJ2-2; TRBD2 matches 11 bases. In germline, CDR1 is MNHEY, CDR2 SMNVEV (reference sequence). V lost 7 bases and J lost 6; bases outside the gene matches: 7. The CDR3 has 15 amino acids. DNA of the CDR3: TGTGCCAGCACGAGCACTAGCGGGAGATCCGGGGAGCTGTTTTTT. Amino acid sequence: CASTSTSGRSGELFF.